The 19 T cell receptor beta chains listed next were all sequenced from one sample in a study of cytomegalovirus exposure and HLA in healthy donors. Researchers ran the PCR with 60 Vbeta and 13 Jbeta primers. Profiling relied on immunoSEQ multiplex PCR, and the TCRdb table lists in-frame clones only, not all of them. The data show 180,000 or so clones, approximately 85% seen once. Sequenced: PBMCs. These TCRs come from a young man in good health and CMV-seropositive.

This chain joins TRBV9 and TRBJ1-2; no clear D gene. V lost 0 bases and J 6 bases, leaving 9 bases between the germline ends. Germline V CDR1 and CDR2: SGDLS, YYNGEE. The CDR3 extends over 13 amino acids. The CDR3 region has the DNA TGTGCCAGCAGCGTAGCCTACCGGGATGGCTACACCTTC. Amino acids: CASSVAYRDGYTF.

The chain carries TRBV27 and TRBJ2-5; D unresolved. CDR1 is MNHEY and CDR2 is SMNVEV in the germline V gene (reference sequence). This CDR3 comprises 12 residues. V lost 6 bases and J lost 6, with 11 bases in between. CDR3 region: CASRMWAKTQYF. Written as DNA, the CDR3 is TGTGCCAGCAGAATGTGGGCCAAGACCCAGTACTTC.

This sequence joins TRBV6-1 and TRBJ1-2; TRBD1 is a possible D gene (6 bases). Trimming pared 6 bases from V and 2 bases from J, leaving 16 bases between. Per the germline V gene, CDR1 is MNHNS and CDR2 is SASEGT. The CDR3 length is 15 residues. The CDR3 loop is CASRGKPGANYGYTF. For the CDR3, the DNA is TGTGCCAGCAGGGGGAAACCAGGGGCAAACTATGGCTACACCTTC.

The chain links TRBV4-3 to TRBJ2-3, with 14 bases aligning to TRBD2. CDR1 and CDR2 from the germline V gene are LGHNA and YSLEER. The CDR3 has 18 residues. Losses at the gene ends were 5 bases for V and 1 base for J; bases not matched to a gene: 8. The CDR3: CASSVTSGGARGTDTQYF. Written as DNA, the CDR3 is TGCGCCAGCAGCGTGACTAGCGGGGGGGCCCGTGGCACAGATACGCAGTATTTT.

The V call is TRBV5-5, the J call TRBJ2-5; TRBD1 aligns across 9 bases. The germline V gene encodes CDR1 SGHKS and CDR2 YYEKEE (reference sequence). Trimming cost V 5 bases and J 5 bases; bases outside gene matches: 10. CDR3 size: 15 residues. The CDR3 loop is CASREPGQGWETQYF. The DNA of the CDR3 is TGTGCCAGCAGGGAACCGGGACAGGGATGGGAGACCCAGTACTTC.

The CDR3 reads CASSLAVRVNTEAFF. The CDR3 bases are TGTGCCAGCAGCTTGGCCGTCAGGGTGAACACTGAAGCTTTCTTT. This sequence joins TRBV5-5 and TRBJ1-1, with a weak D call TRBD1 (5 bases). Germline CDR1 reads SGHKS; CDR2 reads YYEKEE (reference sequence). V shed 0 bases and J shed 0 bases, with 9 bases lying between them. This CDR3 contains 15 residues.

This chain connects TRBV5-1 to TRBJ2-7, with TRBD1 matching 8 bases. The length of the CDR3 is 16 residues. CDR1 and CDR2 from the germline V gene are SGHRS and YFSETQ. The V segment lost 3 bases and the J segment 2 bases; nucleotides outside the gene matches: 10. The CDR3 loop is CASSYTPGQGPYEQYF. DNA for the CDR3: TGCGCCAGCAGCTACACGCCTGGACAGGGACCCTACGAGCAGTACTTC. The full variable domain, in which reference TRBV5-1 and TRBJ2-7 provide the parts outside the CDR3, is KAGVTQTPRYLIKTRGQQVTLSCSPISGHRSVSWYQQTPGQGLQFLFEYFSETQRNKGNFPGRFSGRQFSNSRSEMNVSTLELGDSALYLCASSYTPGQGPYEQYFGPGTRLTVT.

The V call is TRBV12-5, the J call TRBJ1-2; 10 bases agree with TRBD1. V lost 6 bases and J lost 3; bases outside the gene matches: 4. This CDR3 is 14 amino acids long. Germline V gene lookup returns CDR1 LGHNT and CDR2 FRNRAP. The CDR3 coding sequence is TGTGCTAGTGGGGTGGACAGGGGGTACTATGGCTACACCTTC. Residues: CASGVDRGYYGYTF.

The chain couples TRBV6-1 to TRBJ2-3; D is perhaps TRBD2 (7 bases). Trimming took 5 bases from V and 2 from J, leaving 14 bases between them. The CDR3 has 15 residues. In germline, CDR1 is MNHNS, CDR2 SASEGT. The CDR3 DNA sequence: TGTGCCAGCAGTCCCTGGCGGGGGCCCACAGATACGCAGTATTTT. Residues: CASSPWRGPTDTQYF.

This chain's CDR3 is CASSFAGGADIQYF. CDR3 bases: TGTGCCAGCAGTTTCGCAGGGGGCGCGGACATTCAGTACTTC. The genes are TRBV27 and TRBJ2-4; 8 bases are a match to TRBD1. The CDR3 loop spans 14 amino acids. Unmatched junction bases numbered 6, after V lost 3 bases and J lost 8 bases. CDR1 and CDR2 from the germline V gene are MNHEY and SMNVEV (reference sequence).

This clone was observed once. The V call is TRBV2, the J call TRBJ1-1; D is perhaps TRBD1 (6 bases). The CDR3 totals 14 residues. Germline-derived CDR1 and CDR2 are SNHLY and FYNNEI. Trimming pared 6 bases from V and 1 base from J, leaving 12 bases between. CDR3 region: CASSLGHSNTEAFF. DNA for the CDR3: TGTGCCAGCAGCCTGGGACATTCGAACACTGAAGCTTTCTTT. The whole variable domain, remainder taken from reference TRBV2 and TRBJ1-1, is EPEVTQTPSHQVTQMGQEVILRCVPISNHLYFYWYRQILGQKVEFLVSFYNNEISEKSEIFDDQFSVERPDGSNFTLKIRSTKLEDSAMYFCASSLGHSNTEAFFGQGTRLTVV.

This sequence joins TRBV20-1 and TRBJ2-1; D is possibly TRBD1 (6 bases). CDR3 size: 11 residues. V gave up 4 bases and J gave up 6 bases, with 7 bases separating them. The germline V gene has CDR1 DFQATT and CDR2 SNEGSKA (reference sequence). This CDR3 is CSAKQGNEQFF. In DNA form, the CDR3 reads TGCAGTGCTAAACAGGGCAATGAGCAGTTCTTC.

The chain uses TRBV5-4 and TRBJ1-5; D perhaps matches TRBD1 (5 bases). The CDR3 contains 16 residues. Germline assignment: CDR1 SGHNT and CDR2 YYREEE (reference sequence). V was cut by 4 bases and J by 3 bases, with 17 bases left in between. Written as DNA, the CDR3 is TGTGCCAGCAGCCCCCACCTGGGCAGGGCCAATCAGCCCCAGCATTTT. Translated: CASSPHLGRANQPQHF.

The chain uses TRBV27 and TRBJ2-5; 9 bases are shared with TRBD1. With V trimmed by 6 bases and J by 5 bases, 7 bases remained unmatched. The length of the CDR3 is 14 residues. The germline gives CDR1 MNHEY, CDR2 SMNVEV (reference sequence). The CDR3 loop is CASRSQGAWETQYF. CDR3 DNA: TGTGCCAGCAGGTCACAGGGGGCGTGGGAGACCCAGTACTTC.

The rearrangement joins TRBV9 to TRBJ1-4; 7 positions agree with TRBD1. Losses at the gene ends were 2 bases for V and 3 bases for J; bases not matched to a gene: 4. The CDR3 is 15 amino acids. The germline CDR1 and CDR2 sequences are SGDLS and YYNGEE. This CDR3 reads CASSVGDSANEKLFF. DNA of the CDR3: TGTGCCAGCAGCGTGGGGGACAGTGCTAATGAAAAACTGTTTTTT. The full variable domain, in which reference TRBV9 and TRBJ1-4 provide the parts outside the CDR3, is DSGVTQTPKHLITATGQRVTLRCSPRSGDLSVYWYQQSLDQGLQFLIQYYNGEERAKGNILERFSAQQFPDLHSELNLSSLELGDSALYFCASSVGDSANEKLFFGSGTQLSVL.

This sequence joins TRBV30 and TRBJ2-1; weak D call: TRBD2 (5 bases). The V gene's germline CDR1 is GTSNPN and CDR2 SVGIG (reference sequence). This CDR3 region has 12 residues. Trimming stripped 0 bases from V and 7 bases from J, with 7 bases between. For the CDR3, the DNA is TGTGCCTGGAGTGTAAGCGGAAATGAGCAGTTCTTC. This sequence encodes CAWSVSGNEQFF.

This chain joins TRBV10-2 and TRBJ1-1; possible D gene TRBD1, 5 bases. The CDR3 contains 14 residues. Germline V lookup: CDR1 WSHSY, CDR2 SAAADI. V was clipped by 11 bases and J by 1 base, with 17 bases between them. The CDR3 loop reads CAAGPRGTNTEAFF. In DNA form, the CDR3 reads TGCGCCGCGGGGCCACGGGGAACGAACACTGAAGCTTTCTTT.

A few counts support this clone. This chain joins TRBV10-3 and TRBJ1-1; D is unresolved. Trimming stripped 4 bases from V and 1 base from J, with 4 bases between. This CDR3 has 12 residues. Germline lookup yields CDR1 ENHRY and CDR2 SYGVKD. CDR3 sequence (DNA): TGTGCCATCAGTGTCAAGAACACTGAAGCTTTCTTT. Protein: CAISVKNTEAFF.

This chain links TRBV29-1 with TRBJ2-3; D might be TRBD1 (5 bases). The V end was cut by 6 bases, the J end by 1 base, with 11 bases between. Germline CDR1 is SQVTM and CDR2 is ANQGSEA. The CDR3 spans 13 residues. The CDR3 DNA is TGCAGCGTCGAACTCAGGGGCACAGATACGCAGTATTTT. The encoded protein is CSVELRGTDTQYF.